The entry below describes one T cell receptor (beta chain). Authors' data handling: Owing to the provision of junction-only sequences devoid of quality scores by immunoSEQ, filtering differed. The assay was immunoSEQ multiplex PCR, and TCRdb's table has in-frame clones only and misses some. That table gives V, J and clone size, and the DNA gave D and trimming. The sample records around 1.9 million clones, around 95% being singletons. These data originate in a study of shared clonotypes between healthy human individuals. As defined, naive CD8 cells were CD45RO-negative and positively selected for CCR7, with terminally differentiated effector memory CD45RA+ cells excluded. This sequence originates from a man between 18 and 35 years old in good health. Some clones in this sample may be carry-over from other donors' samples. Sequencing input: naive CD8+ T cells from PBMCs.

In DNA form, the CDR3 reads TGCGCCAGCAGCCAAGAGACAAGGTACGCCGAGCAGTACTTC. Amino acids: CASSQETRYAEQYF. V usage is TRBV4-1 and J usage is TRBJ2-7, with D unclear. V was pared by 0 bases and J by 6 bases, with 12 bases between. Germline V gene data show CDR1 as MGHRA and CDR2 as YSYEKL. This CDR3 has 14 residues.